This T cell receptor (beta chain) was captured by sequencing in a study of early T cells in non-severe SARS-CoV-2 infection. Study-wide background: The authors sequenced bulk RNA from unsorted whole blood, leaving chains unpaired.

Findings of the study overall: Matching with VDJdb favored anti-spike CD8 responses (missing private and CD4 specificities).

This clonotype has at least ten counts. Its target is unknown. CDR1 and CDR2 from the germline V gene are SGHTA and FQGNSA. The CDR3 has 16 residues. J gave up 4 bases and V 5 bases, and 8 bases lay outside the gene matches. As part of library construction, unique molecular identifiers were attached to individual cDNA molecules. TCRdb called the 5' RACE reads again in MiXCR, with one record for every CDR3 protein. The profile shows tens of thousands of distinct CDR3 sequences, about 4% of them singletons. Sequenced input: whole blood. The receptor's source is an adult who was a healthcare worker with PCR-confirmed SARS-CoV-2 infection or an uninfected control (not recorded which). V and J are TRBV7-2 and TRBJ2-6, with 7 bases lining up with TRBD1. CDR3 nucleotides: TGTGCCAGCAGCCAAGATACAGGGGTAGGGGCCAACGTCCTGACTTTC. Encoded protein: CASSQDTGVGANVLTF.